Listed below are T cell receptor beta chains from one sample, sequenced in a study of tumor-infiltrating lymphocytes in primary liver carcinoma. MiXCR, applied by TCRdb to the multiplex PCR reads, yields one record per CDR3 protein. In the table there are about 320,000 distinct CDR3 sequences, approximately 65% of which are singletons. Sequenced sample: peripheral blood. The origin of the receptors is a middle-aged man with primary liver carcinoma and hepatitis B virus infection. CDR3s include the opening cysteine and the closing phenylalanine or tryptophan. D genes are given only for firm matches. Not all rows give a size; the values are once, few, many and, for expanded clones, a class.

j_call v_call clone_size d_call cdr3_aa cdr3_nt
TRBJ2-3 TRBV30 few - CAWTTSTDTQYF TGTGCCTGGACGACTAGCACAGATACGCAGTATTTT
TRBJ2-1 TRBV11-1 once - CARSLARGQGKEQFF TGTGCCAGAAGCTTAGCGCGGGGGCAGGGCAAAGAGCAGTTCTTC
TRBJ2-2 TRBV7-3 - TRBD2 CASSFQRGGELYF TGTGCCAGCAGCTTTCAGCGGGGGGGGGAGCTGTATTTT
TRBJ2-7 TRBV28 - - CASTSRGGSHTYEQYF TGTGCCAGCACTAGTCGTGGGGGCAGCCACACCTACGAGCAGTACTTC
TRBJ2-7 TRBV11-2 many TRBD2 CASSPSGGSSYEQYF TGTGCCAGCAGCCCCTCCGGCGGGAGCTCCTACGAGCAGTACTTC
TRBJ1-2 TRBV6-5 - TRBD1 CASSSNTGVWSYDYTF TGTGCCAGCAGTTCTAATACAGGGGTTTGGAGCTATGACTACACCTTC
TRBJ1-5 TRBV2 - - CASSEARGSQLQHF TGTGCCAGCAGTGAAGCGCGGGGGAGCCAGCTCCAGCATTTT
TRBJ2-7 TRBV28 many - CASSLVSHSYEQYF TGTGCCAGCAGCCTGGTTAGCCACTCCTACGAGCAGTACTTC
TRBJ1-5 TRBV5-5 many - CASSLDTGNQPQHF TGTGCCAGCAGCTTAGACACGGGCAATCAGCCCCAGCATTTT
TRBJ2-3 TRBV6-1 - TRBD2 CASCEGLGPDTQYF TGTGCCAGCTGTGAAGGACTAGGGCCGGATACGCAGTATTTT
TRBJ2-7 TRBV4-3 - TRBD1 CASSQGTGFEQYF TGCGCCAGCAGCCAGGGGACAGGGTTCGAGCAGTACTTC
TRBJ2-1 TRBV10-1 - TRBD1 CASSNGTGSPNEQFF TGCGCCAGCAGTAACGGGACAGGGTCCCCCAATGAGCAGTTCTTC
TRBJ2-3 TRBV4-3 many - CASSRGTPSGDTQYF TGCGCCAGCAGCCGCGGGACTCCCTCGGGAGATACGCAGTATTTT
TRBJ1-1 TRBV11-2 many - CASATEPNTEAFF TGTGCCAGTGCGACAGAACCGAACACTGAAGCTTTCTTT
TRBJ2-2 TRBV5-5 - TRBD2 CASSLEGRPWGGVNIGELFF TGTGCCAGCAGCTTGGAAGGCAGGCCATGGGGGGGAGTAAACATCGGGGAGCTGTTTTTT
TRBJ2-7 TRBV6-2/TRBV6-3 - - CASSYGVLYVQYF TGTGCCAGCAGTTACGGAGTATTGTACGTGCAGTACTTC